This T cell receptor (beta chain) derives from a study of siplizumab effects on memory and regulatory T cells. Findings and caveats of the study: The drug siplizumab significantly decreased the alloreactive sequences that could be traced to unstimulated CD4+ memory cells.

The V end was cut by 0 bases, the J end by 5 bases, with 14 bases between. The CDR3 sequence is 15 residues long. Germline lookup yields CDR1 SGHDN and CDR2 FVKESK. Profiled with immunoSEQ multiplex PCR; TCRdb holds only in-frame clones, not every one. The repertoire holds some 100,000 clones, with approximately 94% as singletons. For this clone: Its antigen is not known.

The sequencing sample was made of CD8+ T cells sorted from blood. The origin of this receptor is a human donor in good health. The chain uses TRBV14 and TRBJ2-7; perhaps TRBD2 as D (6 bases). CDR3 in amino acids: CASSQDTGGTDEQYF. The CDR3 DNA sequence: TGTGCCAGCAGCCAAGATACAGGCGGGACGGACGAGCAGTACTTC.